Listed below are T cell receptor beta chains from one sample, sequenced in a study of T cell repertoires in cytomegalovirus infection. These receptors' targets are unknown. TCRdb used MiXCR to reprocess the reads, holding one entry per CDR3 protein. This sample yields around 750,000 distinct CDR3 sequences, of which around a third are seen a single time; under 15% belongs to the top ten. The material sequenced was cultured CD8+ T cells from PBMCs, taken from culture after CMV antigen stimulation. Receptors were obtained from a human donor in good health (CMV status not recorded). Some clones in this sample may be carry-over from other donors' samples. Both conserved end residues are part of each CDR3. The D gene is left open where the match is weak. Size tells how often a clone was seen (once, few, many) or the class of an expanded clone, and some rows leave it out.

V gene	J gene	clone size	D gene	CDR3 length	CDR3 DNA	CDR3 protein
TRBV10-3	TRBJ2-1	.	TRBD1	14	TGTGCCATCACCGCACAGGGGGCGGGTAATGAGCAGTTCTTC	CAITAQGAGNEQFF
TRBV7-2	TRBJ1-1	.	.	13	TGTGCCAGCAGGGAGAGCGGGTACACTGAAGCTTTCTTT	CASRESGYTEAFF
TRBV10-1	TRBJ2-7	.	TRBD1	18	TGCGCCAGCAGCTCCGGGACAGGGTCCTTGGTGAGCTCCTACGAGCAGTACTTC	CASSSGTGSLVSSYEQYF
TRBV12-3/TRBV12-4	TRBJ2-1	.	.	14	TGTGCCAGCAGTCCTACACGACACTACAATGAGCAGTTCTTC	CASSPTRHYNEQFF
TRBV28	TRBJ1-1	many	.	15	TGTGCCAGCAGGACTACTGGCGAAATCGGGGCTGAAGCTTTCTTT	CASRTTGEIGAEAFF
TRBV27	TRBJ2-5	few	TRBD2	14	TGTGCCAGCAGTACGGGACTAGCGAGTGAGACCCAGTACTTC	CASSTGLASETQYF
TRBV4-1	TRBJ1-2	few	.	16	TGCGCCAGCAGCCAAGATAAGTTGAGGGATTCAAATGGCTACACCTTC	CASSQDKLRDSNGYTF
TRBV27	TRBJ2-3	.	TRBD2	16	TGTGCCAGCAGTTTTACTAGCGGGGGGGCGATGGATACGCAGTATTTT	CASSFTSGGAMDTQYF
TRBV12-5	TRBJ2-7	.	.	13	TGTGCTAGTGGTTCACCGGACGGTTACGAGCAGTACTTC	CASGSPDGYEQYF
TRBV4-2	TRBJ1-5	.	.	14	TGTGCCAGCAGCCAACTCACAATAGGTCAGCCCCAGCATTTT	CASSQLTIGQPQHF
TRBV7-4	TRBJ1-6	.	.	16	TGTGCCAGCAGGGGGGAATTTGGACGGGAGAATTCACCCCTCCACTTT	CASRGEFGRENSPLHF
TRBV9	TRBJ2-7	few	TRBD2	13	TGTGCCAGCAGCACAGGCGGGGGGTTCGAGCAGTACTTC	CASSTGGGFEQYF
TRBV25-1	TRBJ2-1	.	TRBD1	12	TGTGCCAGCAGTGCAGGGGGATATGAGCAGTTCTTC	CASSAGGYEQFF
TRBV7-6	TRBJ2-3	many	.	16	TGTGCCAGCAGCTCCTTAGCCGGTGTGGGAACAGATACGCAGTATTTT	CASSSLAGVGTDTQYF
TRBV7-9	TRBJ2-3	few	.	13	TGTGCCAGCAGCGCAGAGTTTTCAGATACGCAGTATTTT	CASSAEFSDTQYF
TRBV5-1	TRBJ1-1	.	.	13	TGCGCCAGCAGCTGGGACGTGGGCACTGAAGCTTTCTTT	CASSWDVGTEAFF
TRBV6-5	TRBJ2-1	.	TRBD2	18	TGTGCCAGCAGTTACTCGCACCTGACTAGCGGGGTGGGCGATGAGCAGTTCTTC	CASSYSHLTSGVGDEQFF
TRBV19	TRBJ2-1	few	.	16	TGTGCCAGTAATTATAGGGAGGTCGGCTCCTACAATGAGCAGTTCTTC	CASNYREVGSYNEQFF
TRBV5-1	TRBJ2-3	.	TRBD2	17	TGCGCCAGCAGCTGGACTAGCGGGGGCCCTAGCACAGATACGCAGTATTTT	CASSWTSGGPSTDTQYF
TRBV11-2	TRBJ2-7	.	.	14	TGTGCCAGCAGCTTAAGTGGACCGAACTACGAGCAGTACTTC	CASSLSGPNYEQYF
TRBV6-2/TRBV6-3	TRBJ2-3	.	.	15	TGTGCCAGCAGTTATTTTGGACGGGACACAGATACGCAGTATTTT	CASSYFGRDTDTQYF
TRBV7-9	TRBJ1-2	few	.	14	TGTGCCAGCAGCCCCGTCGGCAGGGGCTATGGCTACACCTTC	CASSPVGRGYGYTF
TRBV12-3/TRBV12-4	TRBJ2-3	.	.	12	TGTGCCAGCAGGGGAGCTTTTGATACGCAGTATTTT	CASRGAFDTQYF
TRBV12-3/TRBV12-4	TRBJ2-7	.	.	14	TGTGCCAGCAGTTTACTGGGCGACTCCTACGAGCAGTACTTC	CASSLLGDSYEQYF
TRBV19	TRBJ1-1	few	.	13	TGTGCCAGTAGTATGGTCAGCTCCACTGAAGCTTTCTTT	CASSMVSSTEAFF
TRBV7-9	TRBJ1-1	.	.	13	TGTGCCAGCAGCCCCATATTCAACACTGAAGCTTTCTTT	CASSPIFNTEAFF
TRBV4-1	TRBJ2-2	.	.	13	TGCGCCAGCAGCCAGAGTGTAAGCGGGGAGCTGTTTTTT	CASSQSVSGELFF
TRBV6-5	TRBJ1-2	few	.	14	TGTGCCAGCAGACGTCCCGGGACAAACTATGGCTACACCTTC	CASRRPGTNYGYTF
TRBV6-1	TRBJ1-5	many	.	15	TGTGCCAGCAGGGTGACTCCAGATAGCAATCAGCCCCAGCATTTT	CASRVTPDSNQPQHF
TRBV5-6	TRBJ2-2	.	.	13	TGTGCCAGCAGCTTCCCTACAGGGGGGGAGCTGTTTTTT	CASSFPTGGELFF
TRBV29-1	TRBJ1-2	.	.	13	TGCAGCGTTAATGGGGGAGTTAACTATGGCTACACCTTC	CSVNGGVNYGYTF
TRBV7-2	TRBJ2-5	many	TRBD1	16	TGTGCCAGCAGCTTAGCGTCCGGACAGGGCCAAGAGACCCAGTACTTC	CASSLASGQGQETQYF